This T cell receptor (beta chain) was identified during a study of blood T cell repertoires in COVID-19. Study details: Sites in the United States, Italy and Spain provided acute and convalescent COVID-19 samples. Sample material is recorded as cDNA or gDNA derived from T cells, B-cell-depleted T cells, or PBMCs.

The assay was immunoSEQ multiplex PCR, and TCRdb's table has in-frame clones only and misses some. The profile shows 200,000 to 300,000 clones, over 65% of them singletons. CDR1 is SGHNT, CDR2 YYREEE, per germline (reference sequence). Trimming took off 3 bases at V and 9 bases at J, with 13 bases between the two ends. CDR3 length: 13 amino acids. The source of this sequence is an elderly woman with acute or convalescent COVID-19. Sequenced sample: peripheral blood. The chain links TRBV5-4 to TRBJ2-1; weak D call: TRBD2 (6 bases). This CDR3 is CASSSGRGGEQFF. In DNA, the CDR3 is TGTGCCAGCAGCTCCGGTCGGGGAGGTGAGCAGTTCTTC. Variable domain in full (rest from reference TRBV5-4 and TRBJ2-1): ETGVTQSPTHLIKTRGQQVTLRCSSQSGHNTVSWYQQALGQGPQFIFQYYREEENGRGNFPPRFSGLQFPNYSSELNVNALELDDSALYLCASSSGRGGEQFFGPGTRLTVL.